The source of this T cell receptor (beta chain) is a study of cytomegalovirus exposure and HLA in healthy donors (dated by TCRdb to about 2017). Context from the whole study: According to an earlier analysis of 587 of the donors, roughly 180 million T cells yielded approximately 120 million unique TCR beta sequences and around 300 Gb of sequence data. Four to six DR-DQ haplotypes were handled as single units for association and clustering because linkage in the cohort was strong. Donor age, sex, ethnicity and CMV serostatus were compiled together with the repertoire data. High-throughput TCR immunosequencing, statistical association of individual TCRs with disease status, and machine learning were combined to predict cytomegalovirus infection status. A later analysis re-analyzed previously published TCR beta repertoires from 660 or so donors and added high-resolution HLA genotyping to study TCR occurrence patterns. HLA typing included class I and class II loci at four-digit resolution. Genome-wide SNP genotypes for about 65% of the 666 donors were used in a later genetic analysis, which treated that subset as a discovery cohort. An earlier analysis of some 500 of the donors applied high-throughput TCR beta sequencing to assess whether each TCR beta V gene segment acted as functional or pseudogenic. Of the approximately 400 genotyped donors, roughly 85% fell in the genetic ancestry cluster associated with self-reported Caucasian donors. The later analysis used no new phenotypic data to find candidate immune exposures, relying instead on TCR beta sequences and their occurrence across donors. Typing coverage varied by locus: roughly 629-640 donors for A, B, C, DRB1 and DQB1; 522 for DQA1; more than 600 for DPA1; roughly 450 for DPB1. Using immunosequencing, the study profiled T cell repertoires from 550 to 750 subjects and related those repertoires to cytomegalovirus serostatus. All discovery cohort repertoires had been generated using a single sequencing platform. An early release that covered approximately 600 HLA-typed donors contained about 300 gigabases of sequencing data and 85 million to 100 million unique TCR sequences. Among roughly 400 genotyped donors of the cohort, an average of approximately 240,000 unique TCR beta nucleotide sequences was sequenced per donor, of which about 19% were non-productive. In addition to the first cohort of 666 subjects, a separate validation cohort of approximately 110 different subjects was used. The study was designed to test whether signatures of past pathogen exposure could be identified by cataloging public T cell receptors. Findings and caveats that apply to the study as a whole: Some IMGT-functional V segments, including TRBV6-2 and TRBV6-3, could not be distinguished by the 87-base-pair reads and were therefore excluded. Strong co-occurrence of HLA alleles, especially DR and DQ, made assigning TCR associations to individual alleles difficult. Three of the identified cytomegalovirus-associated TCR beta chains were confirmed in vitro to be specific for cytomegalovirus antigens. In an earlier analysis of around 600 of the donors, most TCR beta V segments were observed in productive rearrangements about 87% or about 30% of the time, broadly matching IMGT annotations. The presence/absence analyses assumed that sequencing depth was roughly uniform across donors, and that assumption may not be true. A later genetic analysis associated a missense DCLRE1C variant with V-gene and J-gene trimming of TCR beta chains, and an independent cohort replicated the association. According to a later analysis, TCR association rates differed among HLA loci, with DRB1 alleles showing the most associated TCRs and HLA-C alleles showing the fewest. Immune exposure information for the cohort was limited to CMV serostatus. A group of highly shared sequence variants was considered likely to be a technical artifact of the sequencing pipeline. This cohort had only TCR beta chains sequenced, and the lack of alpha or paired-chain data limited which features could be detected. Because HLA typing was unavailable for some donors at each locus, only the typed subset was used in association tests. The authors suggested that the approach could potentially be generalized to other disease states and immunological phenotypes. A further reported finding was that TCR beta sequences accurately predicted the HLA-A and HLA-B alleles for most subjects in the first cohort. A later analysis associated 15,000 to 20,000 TCR beta sequences with specific HLA alleles at a false discovery rate of 0.05. Because counts were too low, more than 15 rarely observed V segments, including chromosome 9 orphons, were left out of the earlier analysis of approximately 580 of the donors. A later analysis found that HLA-associated TCR beta chains were more clonally expanded and had lower generation probabilities than equally common non-associated chains. According to a later analysis, most CMV-associated TCR beta chains appeared to be HLA-restricted, and the HLA associations seemed to be driven largely by CMV exposure. The classifier was reported to diagnose cytomegalovirus status with high specificity and sensitivity in both the original and validation cohorts. Correlated functional status among segregating V segments might reflect linkage disequilibrium, but an unknown experimental factor could not be ruled out. While some public TCRs were present in many individuals, most TCR sequences turned up only very rarely across donors. In a later analysis, several top co-occurrence clusters were reported to appear linked to parvovirus B19, influenza, CMV and Epstein-Barr virus. A later genetic analysis reported fewer N-insertions in productive TCRs among donors in an Asian-associated ancestry cluster than the roughly 620-donor mean. The study listed 164 TCR beta chains as associated with cytomegalovirus.

Libraries were prepared through the immunoSEQ multiplex PCR assay. For the multiplex PCR, a mixture combining 60 forward primers for TCR Vbeta segments and 13 reverse primers for TCR Jbeta segments was used. Amplification of the CDR3 region of rearranged TCR beta genes was performed with a multiplex PCR assay on genomic DNA. The Illumina HiSeq System was used to sequence the amplified TCR beta libraries as 87-base-pair reads. From the authors' description of their analysis: Across the 600 to 700 repertoires, a later analysis counted roughly 77 million unique TCR beta chains, roughly 11 million of which were shared by at least two donors. To remove PCR and sequencing errors, raw reads were error-corrected and collapsed into unique sequences using a nearest-neighbor algorithm that merged closely related sequences. Alignment of CDR3 sequences to IMGT reference sequences was used to assign V, D and J gene segments. Each retained sequence needed at least a six-nucleotide match to both a V gene segment and a J gene segment. Rearrangements were classified as productive when the CDR3 lacked stop codons and remained in frame with V and J, and all other rearrangements were classified as non-productive. Following IMGT convention, CDR3 was defined as the stretch from the second conserved V-encoded cysteine to the conserved J-encoded phenylalanine. Sequences without an unambiguous match to a single V gene segment were excluded from the earlier analysis of about 630 of the donors. In an earlier analysis of roughly 600 of the donors, a V segment was called functional when productive rearrangements were above 56.7%, and segregating when the standard deviation between donors exceeded 5%. A statistical classification framework was built for diagnosing cytomegalovirus status from the catalog of TCR beta chain sequences. In a later analysis, TCR nucleotide sequences were compared against IMGT/GENE-DB human TR gene sequences so that V and J genes could be assigned. The TCRdist pipeline was used in a later analysis to assign CDR3 sequences and most-parsimonious VDJ recombination scenarios. A later analysis defined each TCR beta chain by its CDR3 amino acid sequence plus V-gene family, and excluded reads lacking a unique V-gene family. In a later analysis, 450 to 600 highly shared, low-generation-probability nucleotide sequences were removed to address suspected cross-contamination and a sequencing artifact. For each public chain, a later analysis derived a clonal expansion index from normalized ranks of inferred template counts within each repertoire. In a later analysis, generation probabilities were computed with a VDJ recombination model fitted to out-of-frame rearrangements, and the resulting probabilities were checked against IGoR. In a later analysis, hypergeometric tests were used to score TCR-TCR, TCR-HLA and TCR-CMV co-occurrence, with a repertoire-size bias correction applied to TCR pairs. A later analysis estimated false discovery rates by permuting HLA or CMV assignments 20 times. In a later analysis, co-occurring TCRs were grouped using DBSCAN, with TCRdist sequence similarity added in when clustering inside HLA-allele-positive subsets. Repertoires with fewer than 30,000 or more than 120,000 public chains were left out of co-occurrence clustering, as were about 5 repertoires with anomalous nucleotide sharing. TCRdb limited this immuneACCESS table to in-frame rearrangements with V and J called. A share of clones is missing; checked studies link under half to unresolved V genes, and the rest is unexplained. V and J calls and clone size are as listed in that table; D and trimming were resolved from the DNA. Across this sample there are some 100,000 clones, with roughly 83% seen only once. The ten largest clonotypes hold under 5% of the sample.

The germline V end is reduced by 5 bases and the J end by 4 bases; junction bases left unmatched: 7. The CDR3, from cysteine to phenylalanine, totals 14 residues. Left in the record is the CDR3 DNA by itself, 42 bases read in frame from the first base. The germline V gene (reference sequence) provides CDR1 SSHAT and CDR2 FNYEAQ. On this clone itself: The antigen this receptor binds is unknown. Base qualities are missing; no much larger clone stands one base away.

The cohort comprised around 700 healthy bone marrow donors. All cohort members were sampled while nominally healthy, although unrecorded immune exposures were likely present. The donor was CMV seropositive and belonged to the group of about 290 seropositive cohort members. A peripheral blood sample was provided by each donor, and peripheral blood mononuclear cells were used for TCR beta sequencing. The Qiagen DNeasy Blood Extraction Kit was used to extract genomic DNA from the blood cell samples. Sequenced material: PBMCs. Recombination connected TRBV7-7 to TRBJ2-5; TRBD2 matches 7 bases in the middle. The clonotype was recovered from a female donor in good health and CMV-seropositive. The CDR3 region: CASSPTGGGETQYF. The sequenced DNA: TGTGCCAGCAGCCCCACTGGGGGGGGAGAGACCCAGTACTTC.